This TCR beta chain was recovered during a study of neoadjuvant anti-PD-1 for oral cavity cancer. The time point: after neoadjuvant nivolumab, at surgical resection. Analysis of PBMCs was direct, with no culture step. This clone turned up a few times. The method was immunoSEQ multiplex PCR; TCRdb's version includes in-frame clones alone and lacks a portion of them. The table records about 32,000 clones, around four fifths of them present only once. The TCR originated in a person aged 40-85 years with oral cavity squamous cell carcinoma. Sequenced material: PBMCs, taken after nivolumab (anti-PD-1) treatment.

The CDR3 region has the DNA TGTGCCAGTAGTATCGTGGTGAGGGGGGCGCATCAGCCCCAGCATTTT. It is translated as CASSIVVRGAHQPQHF. The chain couples TRBV19 to TRBJ1-5; maybe TRBD1 (6 bases). V gave up 3 bases and J gave up 5 bases, with 17 bases separating them. Germline assignment: CDR1 LNHDA and CDR2 SQIVND (reference sequence). The CDR3 covers 16 residues.